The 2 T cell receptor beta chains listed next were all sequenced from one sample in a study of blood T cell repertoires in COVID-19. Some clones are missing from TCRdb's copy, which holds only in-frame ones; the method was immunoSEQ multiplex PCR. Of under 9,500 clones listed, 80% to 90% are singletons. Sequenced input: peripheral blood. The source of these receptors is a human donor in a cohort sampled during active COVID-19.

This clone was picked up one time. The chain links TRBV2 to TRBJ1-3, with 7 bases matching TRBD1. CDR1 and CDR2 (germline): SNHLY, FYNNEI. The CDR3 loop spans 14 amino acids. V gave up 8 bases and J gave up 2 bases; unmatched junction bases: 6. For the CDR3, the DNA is TGTGCCAGCTCCACAGGGGTTACTGGAAACACCATATATTTT. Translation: CASSTGVTGNTIYF.

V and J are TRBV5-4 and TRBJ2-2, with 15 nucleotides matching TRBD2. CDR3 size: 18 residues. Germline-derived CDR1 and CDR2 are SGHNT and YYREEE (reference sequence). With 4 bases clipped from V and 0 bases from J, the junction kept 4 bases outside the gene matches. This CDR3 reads CASSPGLAGGPNTGELFF. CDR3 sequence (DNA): TGTGCCAGCAGCCCGGGACTAGCGGGAGGACCGAACACCGGGGAGCTGTTTTTT.